Shown below are 18 T cell receptor beta chains from a single sample sequenced in a study of T cells after yellow fever vaccination. MiXCR, run by TCRdb on the 5' RACE reads, gives a single entry per CDR3 protein. The sample lists around 340,000 distinct CDR3 sequences; roughly 8.7% were seen once. Sequencing was performed on PBMCs, taken on the day of the first yellow fever vaccination. The receptors originated from a man in his late teens or twenties who received the YFV17D yellow fever vaccine.

This clonotype was recorded at least ten times. CDR3 amino acids: CASSRNPGQGRTGELFF. The CDR3 region has the DNA TGTGCCAGCAGTCGAAATCCGGGACAGGGACGCACCGGGGAGCTGTTTTTT. This chain connects TRBV7-9 to TRBJ2-2, with 9 bases aligning to TRBD1. Germline values: CDR1 SEHNR, CDR2 FQNEAQ (reference sequence). The CDR3 totals 17 residues. Germline trimming cut 6 bases from V and 4 bases from J; bases unmatched to any gene: 12. Complete variable domain (other parts from reference TRBV7-9 and TRBJ2-2): DTGVSQNPRHKITKRGQNVTFRCDPISEHNRLYWYRQTLGQGPEFLTYFQNEAQLEKSRLLSDRFSAERPKGSFSTLEIQRTEQGDSAMYLCASSRNPGQGRTGELFFGEGSRLTVL.

This clonotype turned up a few times. CDR3 residues: CASSPHGVSGELFF. DNA for the CDR3: TGTGCCAGCAGCCCCCATGGAGTGTCCGGGGAGCTGTTTTTT. This chain uses TRBV7-2 with TRBJ2-2; D is undetermined. Germline V gene sequence: CDR1 SGHTA, CDR2 FQGNSA. The CDR3 is 14 amino acids. Trimming pared 5 bases from V and 6 bases from J, leaving 13 bases between.

The chain links TRBV6-2 or TRBV6-3 to TRBJ1-1; D uncertain. The CDR3 spans 15 residues. Germline loops: CDR1 MNHEY, CDR2 SVGEGT. The V end was cut by 4 bases, the J end by 1 base, with 13 bases between. This CDR3 is CASSFPHGRNTEAFF. In DNA, the CDR3 is TGTGCCAGCAGTTTCCCCCACGGGAGGAACACTGAAGCTTTCTTT.

The chain employs TRBV5-5 and TRBJ2-7; D is undetermined. CDR1 SGHKS and CDR2 YYEKEE come from the germline V gene (reference sequence). Trimming removed 7 bases from V and 2 bases from J, with 16 bases in between. The CDR3 runs to 14 residues. As DNA, the CDR3 is TGTGCCAGCGCAGCTTTGGCGCATACCTACGAGCAGTACTTC. The encoded protein is CASAALAHTYEQYF. The variable domain in full, completed from reference TRBV5-5 and TRBJ2-7, reads DAGVTQSPTHLIKTRGQQVTLRCSPISGHKSVSWYQQVLGQGPQFIFQYYEKEERGRGNFPDRFSARQFPNYSSELNVNALLLGDSALYLCASAALAHTYEQYFGPGTRLTVT.

In this sample, this clonotype turned up many times. This chain joins TRBV11-2 and TRBJ2-5; TRBD2 matches at 13 bases. The CDR3 totals 15 residues. V trimming: 5 bases; J trimming: 2 bases; junction bases outside the gene matches: 2. In germline, CDR1 is SGHAT, CDR2 FQNNGV. The CDR3 loop reads CASSPGLAGQETQYF. In DNA, the CDR3 is TGTGCCAGCAGCCCGGGACTAGCGGGGCAAGAGACCCAGTACTTC.

The chain couples TRBV6-5 to TRBJ1-1; no definite D call. Trimming left V 2 bases short and J 6 bases short, with 10 bases between. The CDR3 is 13 amino acids. CDR1 MNHEY and CDR2 SVGAGI come from the germline V gene. CDR3 loop: CASSYPGVSEAFF. The CDR3 DNA reads TGTGCCAGCAGTTACCCAGGAGTCTCTGAAGCTTTCTTT.

This sequence joins TRBV19 and TRBJ2-7; TRBD2 is a possible D gene (5 bases). Germline V lookup: CDR1 LNHDA, CDR2 SQIVND (reference sequence). V lost 4 bases and J lost 2, with 9 bases in between. CDR3 length: 13 amino acids. The chain's CDR3 is CASSREYPYEQYF. Here the CDR3 DNA reads TGTGCCAGTAGTAGGGAGTACCCCTACGAGCAGTACTTC.

The table lists this clonotype with a few counts. The V gene is TRBV5-1, the J gene TRBJ1-1, with D unresolved. In germline, CDR1 is SGHRS, CDR2 YFSETQ. V was pared by 4 bases and J by 1 base, with 8 bases between. This CDR3 is built from 13 residues. CDR3 sequence: CASSDNENTEAFF. DNA of the CDR3: TGCGCCAGCAGCGACAATGAGAACACTGAAGCTTTCTTT.

This clonotype was seen more than once but under ten times. V gene TRBV12-3 or TRBV12-4 combines with J gene TRBJ2-2; TRBD2 matches at 13 bases. The ends lost 3 bases at V and 5 bases at J; junction bases unmatched: 6. This CDR3 has 17 residues. CDR3 sequence (DNA): TGTGCCAGCAGTTTTCCCTGGGGACTAGCGGGGACCGGGGAGCTGTTTTTT. It encodes CASSFPWGLAGTGELFF.

There are many counts of this clonotype. The chain has TRBV7-6 and TRBJ2-5; possible D gene TRBD2, 5 bases. In germline, CDR1 is SGHVS, CDR2 FNYEAQ. This CDR3 region has 14 residues. V was cut by 5 bases and J by 3 bases, with 13 bases left in between. This CDR3 is CASSPTRAEETQYF. CDR3 in DNA: TGTGCCAGCAGCCCAACTAGGGCAGAAGAGACCCAGTACTTC.

The genes are TRBV7-6 and TRBJ2-1; possibly TRBD2 for D (6 bases). The CDR3 consists of 16 residues. Germline-derived CDR1 and CDR2 are SGHVS and FNYEAQ. The V end lost 0 bases, the J end lost 4 bases, and 13 bases lay between the germline ends. In DNA form, the CDR3 reads TGTGCCAGCAGCTTAGCGGGCGGGGTCGTTTACAATGAGCAGTTCTTC. This gives the protein CASSLAGGVVYNEQFF.

Ten or more counts support this clonotype. The CDR3 spells CASSLAESTDTQYF. DNA for the CDR3: TGCGCCAGCAGCTTGGCCGAGAGCACAGATACGCAGTATTTT. V usage is TRBV5-1 and J usage is TRBJ2-3; D not certain. The V gene's germline CDR1 is SGHRS and CDR2 YFSETQ. This CDR3 is 14 amino acids long. Deletions cut 0 bases from V and 0 bases from J, with 5 bases between.

The chain recombines TRBV4-3 with TRBJ1-1, with D possibly being TRBD1 (5 bases). The CDR3 covers 16 residues. Trimming pared 4 bases from V and 0 bases from J, leaving 15 bases between. Germline CDR1 LGHNA, CDR2 YSLEER. CDR3 bases: TGCGCCAGCAGCCGAACCGGGACGGTTCTGAACACTGAAGCTTTCTTT. Protein sequence: CASSRTGTVLNTEAFF.

This clonotype was seen a few times. The chain employs TRBV20-1 and TRBJ1-2, with a tentative D call TRBD1 (6 bases). CDR3 length: 11 amino acids. Germline assignment: CDR1 DFQATT and CDR2 SNEGSKA (reference sequence). V lost 3 bases to trimming and J lost 8 bases, with 10 bases between them. The CDR3 sequence is CSASRGLGYTF. CDR3 coding DNA: TGCAGTGCTAGCAGGGGTCTCGGCTACACCTTC.

This clonotype was picked up a small number of times. The chain carries TRBV2 and TRBJ2-5, with D perhaps TRBD2 (5 bases). This CDR3 has 12 residues. With 7 bases removed from V and 2 bases from J, the gap between germline ends came to 8 bases. CDR1 is SNHLY and CDR2 is FYNNEI in the germline V gene. The CDR3 sequence is CASTGDQETQYF. In DNA form, the CDR3 reads TGTGCCAGCACCGGGGATCAAGAGACCCAGTACTTC.

This clonotype was counted only a few times. The gene calls are TRBV24-1 and TRBJ2-5; TRBD1 or TRBD2 may be the D gene (6 bases each). The germline V gene has CDR1 KGHDR and CDR2 SFDVKD. Trimming removed 9 bases at V and 1 base at J, with 14 bases between. The CDR3 length is 14 residues. The CDR3 here is CATGAEGGQETQYF. CDR3 sequence (DNA): TGTGCCACCGGGGCGGAGGGGGGCCAAGAGACCCAGTACTTC.

The CDR3 nucleotides read TGTGCCAGCAGCGCCCGCCCGACGGGACACTATGGCTACACCTTC. Encoded protein: CASSARPTGHYGYTF. This chain uses TRBV9 with TRBJ1-2; maybe TRBD1 (5 bases). This CDR3 region has 15 residues. Germline CDR1 is SGDLS and CDR2 is YYNGEE. V was shortened by 3 bases and J by 3 bases, with 15 bases between the two germline ends.

The chain combines TRBV6-2 or TRBV6-3 with TRBJ2-3, with 8 bases identical to TRBD2. The CDR3 contains 18 residues. Germline loops: CDR1 MNHEY, CDR2 SVGEGT. Trimming cost V 10 bases and J 2 bases; bases outside gene matches: 20. Here the CDR3 reads CAIRPSFAGGRPTDTQYF. The CDR3 DNA reads as TGTGCCATTCGACCTTCCTTTGCGGGGGGCCGGCCCACAGATACGCAGTATTTT.